This passage covers 3 T cell receptor beta chains from one sample sequenced in a study of OX40 agonist ivuxolimab in advanced cancers. The protocol used for the library was the immunoSEQ multiplex PCR assay. Here the immuneACCESS table is served through TCRdb, limited to in-frame sequences with V and J called. Missing clones are a known gap in these copies; in checked studies unresolved V genes cover under half, and the rest lacks a known reason. In this sample the table shows about 84,000 clones, 89% of which occur a single time. The ten biggest clones cover roughly 0.19% of the sample. The sample in question was CD4+ or CD8+ T cells sorted from blood, obtained in a trial of the OX40 agonist ivuxolimab. Every receptor here comes from an adult with an advanced solid tumor such as melanoma, head and neck, liver or kidney cancer.

The chain recombines TRBV5-1 with TRBJ2-1; the match to TRBD2 covers 10 bases. The CDR3 extends over 15 amino acids. V gave up 2 bases and J gave up 10 bases; unmatched junction bases: 9. Germline-derived CDR1 and CDR2 are SGHRS and YFSETQ. The CDR3 sequence is CASSFTAGGPKEQFF. The CDR3 nucleotides read TGCGCCAGCAGCTTTACAGCGGGGGGGCCTAAGGAGCAGTTCTTC. The full variable domain, its missing parts supplied by reference TRBV5-1 and TRBJ2-1, is KAGVTQTPRYLIKTRGQQVTLSCSPISGHRSVSWYQQTPGQGLQFLFEYFSETQRNKGNFPGRFSGRQFSNSRSEMNVSTLELGDSALYLCASSFTAGGPKEQFFGPGTRLTVL.

The chain uses TRBV2 and TRBJ2-5; D perhaps matches TRBD2 (5 bases). The CDR3 spans 15 residues. Trimming cost V 0 bases and J 4 bases, with 12 bases left between them. Germline lookup yields CDR1 SNHLY and CDR2 FYNNEI. The DNA for the CDR3 is TGTGCCAGCAGTGAAGCGAAGGGCCGGGGAGAGACCCAGTACTTC. Translation gives CASSEAKGRGETQYF.

V usage is TRBV15 and J usage is TRBJ1-5; no reliable D call. Trimming pared 5 bases from V and 5 bases from J, leaving 16 bases between. This CDR3 region has 15 residues. From germline, CDR1 is LNHNV and CDR2 YYDKDF (reference sequence). For the CDR3, the DNA is TGTGCCACCAGCTTGCGACCCAATATTGATCAGCCCCAGCATTTT. This translates into CATSLRPNIDQPQHF. Full variable domain (rest looked up from reference TRBV15 and TRBJ1-5): DAMVIQNPRYQVTQFGKPVTLSCSQTLNHNVMYWYQQKSSQAPKLLFHYYDKDFNNEADTPDNFQSRRPNTSFCFLDIRSPGLGDTAMYLCATSLRPNIDQPQHFGDGTRLSIL.